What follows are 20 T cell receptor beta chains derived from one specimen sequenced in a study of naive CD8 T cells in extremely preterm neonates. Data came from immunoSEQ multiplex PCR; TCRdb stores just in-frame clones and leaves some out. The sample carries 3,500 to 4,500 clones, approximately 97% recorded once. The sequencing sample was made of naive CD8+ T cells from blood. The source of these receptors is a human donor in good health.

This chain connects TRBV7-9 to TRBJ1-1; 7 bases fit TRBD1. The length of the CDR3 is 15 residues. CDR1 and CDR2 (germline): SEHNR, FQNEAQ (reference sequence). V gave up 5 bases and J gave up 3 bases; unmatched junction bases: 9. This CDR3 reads CASSGSGTADTEAFF. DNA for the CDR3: TGTGCCAGCAGCGGCTCCGGGACAGCAGACACTGAAGCTTTCTTT.

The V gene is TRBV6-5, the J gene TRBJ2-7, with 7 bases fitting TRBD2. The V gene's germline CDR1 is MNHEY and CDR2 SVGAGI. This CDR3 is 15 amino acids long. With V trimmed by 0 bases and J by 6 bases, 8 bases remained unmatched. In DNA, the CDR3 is TGTGCCAGCAGTTACTCGACGGGAGGTTATGGCGAGCAGTACTTC. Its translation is CASSYSTGGYGEQYF.

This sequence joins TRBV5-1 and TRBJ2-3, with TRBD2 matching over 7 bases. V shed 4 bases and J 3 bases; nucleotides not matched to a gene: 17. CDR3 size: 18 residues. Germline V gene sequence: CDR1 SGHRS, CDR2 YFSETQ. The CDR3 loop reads CASSAVGLRREGTDTQYF. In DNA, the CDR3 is TGCGCCAGCAGCGCAGTGGGACTCCGCAGGGAGGGTACAGATACGCAGTATTTT. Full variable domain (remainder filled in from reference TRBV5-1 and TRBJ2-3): KAGVTQTPRYLIKTRGQQVTLSCSPISGHRSVSWYQQTPGQGLQFLFEYFSETQRNKGNFPGRFSGRQFSNSRSEMNVSTLELGDSALYLCASSAVGLRREGTDTQYFGPGTRLTVL.

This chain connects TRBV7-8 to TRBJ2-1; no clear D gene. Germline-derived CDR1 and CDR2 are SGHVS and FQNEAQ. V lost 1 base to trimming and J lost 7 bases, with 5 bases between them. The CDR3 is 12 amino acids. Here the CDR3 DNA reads TGTGCCAGCAGCTTAGTCGAGAATGAGCAGTTCTTC. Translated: CASSLVENEQFF.

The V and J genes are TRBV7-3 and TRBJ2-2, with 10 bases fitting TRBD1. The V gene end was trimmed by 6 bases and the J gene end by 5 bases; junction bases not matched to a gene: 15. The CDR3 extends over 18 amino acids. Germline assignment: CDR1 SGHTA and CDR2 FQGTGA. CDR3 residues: CASRQGTSGQGKTGELFF. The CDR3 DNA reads TGTGCCAGCAGACAAGGCACTTCGGGACAGGGGAAAACCGGGGAGCTGTTTTTT.

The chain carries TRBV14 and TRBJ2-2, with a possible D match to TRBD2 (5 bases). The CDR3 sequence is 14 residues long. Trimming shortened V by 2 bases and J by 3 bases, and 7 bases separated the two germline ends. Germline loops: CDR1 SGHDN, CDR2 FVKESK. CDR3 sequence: CASSQRGYTGELFF. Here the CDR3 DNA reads TGTGCCAGCAGCCAACGGGGATACACCGGGGAGCTGTTTTTT.

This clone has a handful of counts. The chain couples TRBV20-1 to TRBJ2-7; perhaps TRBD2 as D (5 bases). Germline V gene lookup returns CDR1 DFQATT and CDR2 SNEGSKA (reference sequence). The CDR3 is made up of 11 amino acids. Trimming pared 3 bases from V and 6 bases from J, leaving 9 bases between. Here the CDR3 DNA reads TGCAGTGCTAGGTACGGGGTCGAGCAGTACTTC. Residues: CSARYGVEQYF.

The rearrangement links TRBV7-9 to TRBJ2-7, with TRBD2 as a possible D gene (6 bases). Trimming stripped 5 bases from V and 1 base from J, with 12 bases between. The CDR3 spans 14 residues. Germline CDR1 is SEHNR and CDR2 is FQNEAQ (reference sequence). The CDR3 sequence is CASSAIAESYEQYF. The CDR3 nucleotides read TGTGCCAGCAGCGCAATAGCGGAATCCTACGAGCAGTACTTC. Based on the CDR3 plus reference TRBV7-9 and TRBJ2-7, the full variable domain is DTGVSQNPRHKITKRGQNVTFRCDPISEHNRLYWYRQTLGQGPEFLTYFQNEAQLEKSRLLSDRFSAERPKGSFSTLEIQRTEQGDSAMYLCASSAIAESYEQYFGPGTRLTVT.

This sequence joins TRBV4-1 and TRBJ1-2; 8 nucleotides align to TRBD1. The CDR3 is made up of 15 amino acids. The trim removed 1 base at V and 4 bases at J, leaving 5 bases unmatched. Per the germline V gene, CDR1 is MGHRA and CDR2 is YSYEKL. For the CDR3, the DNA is TGCGCCAGCAGCCAAGTCCAGGGGGCCAGCTATGGCTACACCTTC. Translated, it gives CASSQVQGASYGYTF.

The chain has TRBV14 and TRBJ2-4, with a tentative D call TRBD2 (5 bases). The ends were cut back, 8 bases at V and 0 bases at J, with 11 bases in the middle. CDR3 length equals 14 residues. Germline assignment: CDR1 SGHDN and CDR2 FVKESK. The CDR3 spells CASYEGVAKNIQYF. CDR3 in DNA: TGTGCCAGCTATGAGGGTGTAGCCAAAAACATTCAGTACTTC.

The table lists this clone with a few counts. CDR3 coding DNA: TGTGCCAGCAGTGAAGGGTTCGTAGGCGGAGATACGCAGTATTTT. As protein: CASSEGFVGGDTQYF. V usage is TRBV6-1 and J usage is TRBJ2-3; D unresolved. V lost 1 base, J lost 5 bases, and 13 bases lay in between. The CDR3 covers 15 residues. CDR1 and CDR2 from the germline V gene are MNHNS and SASEGT.

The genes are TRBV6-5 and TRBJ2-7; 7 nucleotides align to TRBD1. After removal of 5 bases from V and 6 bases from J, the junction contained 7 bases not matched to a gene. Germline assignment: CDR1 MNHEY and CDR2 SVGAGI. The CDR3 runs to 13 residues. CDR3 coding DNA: TGTGCCAGCAGTCCTGACAGGGTCGGCGAGCAGTACTTC. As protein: CASSPDRVGEQYF.

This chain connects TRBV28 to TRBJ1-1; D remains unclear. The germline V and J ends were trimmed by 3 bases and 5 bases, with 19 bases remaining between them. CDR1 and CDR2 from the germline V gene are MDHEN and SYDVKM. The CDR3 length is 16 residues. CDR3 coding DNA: TGTGCCAGCAGTTTGGTACCCAAACCTGGAGGGACTGAAGCTTTCTTT. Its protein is CASSLVPKPGGTEAFF.

The CDR3 DNA is TGTGCCAGCAGCTTATCAGAGGACAGGGGGTTGAATGAGCAGTTCTTC. Its translation: CASSLSEDRGLNEQFF. The V call is TRBV7-9, the J call TRBJ2-1, with 10 bases that match TRBD1. This CDR3 has 16 residues. Looked up from germline, CDR1 is SEHNR and CDR2 is FQNEAQ (reference sequence). Losses at the gene ends were 2 bases for V and 7 bases for J; bases not matched to a gene: 8.

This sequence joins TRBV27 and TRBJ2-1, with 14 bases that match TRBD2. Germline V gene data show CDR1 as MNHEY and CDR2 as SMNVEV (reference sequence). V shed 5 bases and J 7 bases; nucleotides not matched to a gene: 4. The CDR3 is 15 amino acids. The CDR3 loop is CASSAGLAGVNEQFF. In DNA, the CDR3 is TGTGCCAGCAGTGCGGGACTAGCGGGGGTTAATGAGCAGTTCTTC.

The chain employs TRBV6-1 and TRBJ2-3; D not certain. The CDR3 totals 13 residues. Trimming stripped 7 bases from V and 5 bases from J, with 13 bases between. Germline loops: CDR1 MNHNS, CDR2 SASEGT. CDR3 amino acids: CASIERRGDTQYF. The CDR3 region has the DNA TGTGCCAGCATCGAGAGACGCGGAGATACGCAGTATTTT.

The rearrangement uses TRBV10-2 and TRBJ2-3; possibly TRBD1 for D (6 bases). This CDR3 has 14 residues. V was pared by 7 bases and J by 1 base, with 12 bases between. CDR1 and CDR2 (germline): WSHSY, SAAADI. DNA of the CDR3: TGCGCCAGCACTGCAGGGGCTGGCACAGATACGCAGTATTTT. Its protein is CASTAGAGTDTQYF.

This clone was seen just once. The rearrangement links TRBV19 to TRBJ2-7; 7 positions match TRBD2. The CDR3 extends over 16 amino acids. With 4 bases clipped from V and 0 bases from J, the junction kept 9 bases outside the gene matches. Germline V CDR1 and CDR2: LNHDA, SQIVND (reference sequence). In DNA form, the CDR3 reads TGTGCCAGTAGTAGCCGCGGGGGTGGAGACTCCTACGAGCAGTACTTC. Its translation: CASSSRGGGDSYEQYF.

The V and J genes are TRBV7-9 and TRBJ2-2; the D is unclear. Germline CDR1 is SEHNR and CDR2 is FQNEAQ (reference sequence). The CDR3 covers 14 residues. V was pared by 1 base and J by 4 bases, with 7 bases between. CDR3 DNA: TGTGCCAGCAGCTTAGGAGGAATCACCGGGGAGCTGTTTTTT. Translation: CASSLGGITGELFF.

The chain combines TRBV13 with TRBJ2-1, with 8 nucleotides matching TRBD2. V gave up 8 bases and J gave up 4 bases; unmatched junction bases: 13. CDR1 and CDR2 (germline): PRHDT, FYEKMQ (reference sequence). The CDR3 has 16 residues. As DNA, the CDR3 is TGTGCCAGCGAACACGGGGGGGCCTTATCGTACAATGAGCAGTTCTTC. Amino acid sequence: CASEHGGALSYNEQFF.